One and the same sample provided the 25 T cell receptor beta chains below, sequenced in a study of human T cells and chemical hapten exposure. TCRdb redid the calling of the RACE reads with MiXCR, one entry per CDR3 protein. This sample yields fewer than 300,000 distinct CDR3 sequences, of which 8.6% are seen a single time; 2.3% belongs to the top ten. Time point: pre-sensitization, week 0. Treatment defined: therapeutic diphenylcyclopropenone sensitization with weekly scalp DPC. The sample here was whole blood, taken in connection with sensitization to the hapten diphenylcyclopropenone (DPC). The receptors were sampled from a middle-aged woman with alopecia areata. Some clones in this sample may be carry-over from other donors' samples.

This rearrangement joins TRBV5-1 to TRBJ2-5; 7 positions agree with TRBD1. Germline V lookup: CDR1 SGHRS, CDR2 YFSETQ. The CDR3 has 14 amino acids. The V and J ends lost 4 bases and 4 bases, in that order; junction bases with no gene match: 7. The CDR3 is CASSEQGSGETQYF. The CDR3 coding sequence is TGCGCCAGCAGCGAACAGGGGAGCGGAGAGACCCAGTACTTC.

This clonotype was detected ten times or more. V usage is TRBV12-3 or TRBV12-4 and J usage is TRBJ1-5; D is uncertain. There are 12 residues in the CDR3. V lost 6 bases, J lost 3 bases, and 6 bases lay in between. The CDR3 loop is CASRQNNQPQHF. As DNA, the CDR3 is TGTGCCAGCAGACAGAACAATCAGCCCCAGCATTTT.

This clonotype was found a few times. J is TRBJ2-3 and V is TRBV12-3 or TRBV12-4; D is uncertain. The V end lost 1 base, the J end lost 5 bases, and 7 bases lay between the germline ends. This CDR3 contains 13 residues. CDR3 nucleotide sequence: TGTGCCAGCAGTTTAGATGAGAGAGATACGCAGTATTTT. It specifies CASSLDERDTQYF.

This sequence joins TRBV12-3 or TRBV12-4 and TRBJ1-1, with TRBD1 matching over 12 bases. This CDR3 has 14 amino acids. V lost 4 bases, J lost 11 bases, and 8 bases stayed unmatched. The CDR3 region has the DNA TGTGCCAGCAGTTCACGGGGACAGGGGGCAGGGGCTTTCTTT. Its protein product is CASSSRGQGAGAFF.

This chain links TRBV5-6 with TRBJ2-6; 8 bases agree with TRBD1. V dropped 1 base and J dropped 1; count of bases not matched to a gene: 4. This CDR3 is 17 amino acids long. Germline assignment: CDR1 SGHDT and CDR2 YYEEEE. CDR3 sequence: CASSLRDRRSGANVLTF. Here the CDR3 DNA reads TGTGCCAGCAGCTTGAGGGACAGGAGGTCTGGGGCCAACGTCCTGACTTTC.

This chain uses TRBV20-1 with TRBJ1-2; 7 bases match TRBD1. With V trimmed by 6 bases and J by 5 bases, 21 bases remained unmatched. The CDR3 extends over 17 amino acids. CDR1 is DFQATT and CDR2 is SNEGSKA in the germline V gene (reference sequence). The CDR3 bases are TGCAGTGCCTCCGCCCAGGGGGGAGAGAATCCATCGTATGGCTACACCTTC. Encoded protein: CSASAQGGENPSYGYTF.

The chain joins TRBV24-1 to TRBJ2-2, with 7 bases matching TRBD1. Germline-derived CDR1 and CDR2 are KGHDR and SFDVKD. V trimming: 8 bases; J trimming: 4 bases; junction bases outside the gene matches: 6. This CDR3 contains 14 residues. The CDR3 DNA is TGTGCCACCAAGGGACAGCAAGGCACCGGGGAGCTGTTTTTT. It is translated as CATKGQQGTGELFF.

This clonotype was found a few times. The chain is built from TRBV20-1 and TRBJ1-4; perhaps TRBD1 as D (5 bases). The CDR3 consists of 15 residues. V lost 0 bases and J 7 bases, leaving 15 bases between the germline ends. Germline-derived CDR1 and CDR2 are DFQATT and SNEGSKA (reference sequence). CDR3 residues: CSARDGQGAFEKLFF. CDR3 DNA sequence: TGCAGTGCTAGAGATGGACAAGGGGCTTTTGAAAAACTGTTTTTT.

This clonotype was picked up a small number of times. The V and J genes are TRBV4-2 and TRBJ1-5; D not certain. The CDR3 is 12 residues long. V gave up 2 bases and J gave up 6 bases, with 5 bases separating them. Germline values: CDR1 LGHNA, CDR2 YNFKEQ. The CDR3 is CASSQYGQPQHF. The CDR3 nucleotides read TGTGCCAGCAGCCAATATGGTCAGCCCCAGCATTTT.

This clonotype was detected only a few times. The V gene is TRBV7-8, the J gene TRBJ1-1; a possible D gene is TRBD1 (6 bases). CDR1 SGHVS and CDR2 FQNEAQ come from the germline V gene. The length of the CDR3 is 12 residues. Trimming pared 5 bases from V and 6 bases from J, leaving 10 bases between. In nucleotides, the CDR3 is TGTGCCAGCAGCCGAGGGGGACCTGAAGCTTTCTTT. Its translation is CASSRGGPEAFF.

This clonotype was detected only a few times. V is TRBV5-1 and J is TRBJ2-2; 7 bases fit TRBD1. This CDR3 has 16 amino acids. The V segment lost 4 bases and the J segment 1 base; nucleotides outside the gene matches: 7. CDR1 is SGHRS, CDR2 YFSETQ, per germline. DNA for the CDR3: TGCGCCAGCAGCCCTCGAGCAGGGGGGAACACCGGGGAGCTGTTTTTT. Its protein is CASSPRAGGNTGELFF.

V is TRBV28 and J is TRBJ2-1; D is tentatively TRBD1 or TRBD2 (5 bases each). The CDR3 covers 17 residues. The germline V gene has CDR1 MDHEN and CDR2 SYDVKM. V was pared by 5 bases and J by 6 bases, with 23 bases between. As DNA, the CDR3 is TGTGCCAGCAGTGGATACCCCGGACTGGGACCCCTCAATGAGCAGTTCTTC. This encodes CASSGYPGLGPLNEQFF.

This chain joins TRBV27 and TRBJ2-1; 10 positions match TRBD2. The CDR3 runs to 17 residues. Per germline, CDR1 MNHEY and CDR2 SMNVEV (reference sequence). The J segment lost 7 bases and the V segment lost 4 bases, leaving 13 bases of the junction unmatched. The CDR3 protein is CASSSRSGTSVGNEQFF. CDR3 nucleotide sequence: TGTGCCAGCAGTTCACGCTCGGGGACTAGCGTTGGTAATGAGCAGTTCTTC.

There are a few counts of this clonotype. The chain employs TRBV20-1 and TRBJ2-1; TRBD1 aligns across 9 bases. CDR1 DFQATT and CDR2 SNEGSKA come from the germline V gene (reference sequence). V trimming: 0 bases; J trimming: 4 bases; junction bases outside the gene matches: 1. The CDR3 has 14 amino acids. CDR3 in amino acids: CSAREQGAYNEQFF. In DNA form, the CDR3 reads TGCAGTGCTAGAGAACAGGGGGCATACAATGAGCAGTTCTTC.

About this clonotype: One junction end disagrees with the germline gene, perhaps due to a read error. The chain carries TRBV24-1 and TRBJ1-5; no clear D gene. The CDR3 consists of 15 residues. Germline V gene data show CDR1 as KGHDR and CDR2 as SFDVKD. Here the CDR3 reads CATSDPTTLNRPQHF. In nucleotides, the CDR3 is TGTGCCACCAGTGACCCGACGACGCTCAATCGGCCCCAGCATTTT.

Many counts were recorded for this clonotype. The chain links TRBV7-9 to TRBJ1-1, with D perhaps matching TRBD1 (6 bases). The V gene lost 2 bases and the J gene lost 3 bases, with 10 bases spanning the gap. This CDR3 spans 14 amino acids. CDR1 is SEHNR and CDR2 is FQNEAQ in the germline V gene (reference sequence). CDR3: CASSLQGRHTEAFF. DNA of the CDR3: TGTGCCAGCAGCTTACAGGGGCGCCACACTGAAGCTTTCTTT.

This clonotype has a handful of counts. The chain combines TRBV11-1 with TRBJ2-5; D call uncertain. V was pared by 2 bases and J by 2 bases, with 6 bases between. Per the germline V gene, CDR1 is SGHAT and CDR2 is FQDESV (reference sequence). This CDR3 comprises 13 residues. The CDR3 region has the DNA TGTGCCAGCAGCTTATCAGCGCAAGAGACCCAGTACTTC. Translated: CASSLSAQETQYF.

This clonotype showed up just a few times. The chain carries TRBV7-2 and TRBJ2-7; 10 bases match TRBD2. In germline, CDR1 is SGHTA, CDR2 FQGNSA. The CDR3 totals 15 residues. V gave up 3 bases and J gave up 3 bases; unmatched junction bases: 5. The CDR3 nucleotides read TGTGCCAGCAGCTTTGAGGCTAGCGGGAGCTACGAGCAGTACTTC. Translated: CASSFEASGSYEQYF.

The chain has TRBV29-1 and TRBJ2-3; 7 bases match TRBD2. The CDR3 is 15 residues long. Germline values: CDR1 SQVTM, CDR2 ANQGSEA. The V gene end was trimmed by 3 bases and the J gene end by 1 base; junction bases not matched to a gene: 7. This CDR3 reads CSVDPPAGRTDTQYF. CDR3 sequence (DNA): TGCAGCGTTGATCCCCCAGCGGGACGCACAGATACGCAGTATTTT.

This clonotype was recorded many times. The chain links TRBV6-1 to TRBJ2-4; 9 nucleotides agree with TRBD1. V dropped 5 bases and J dropped 6; count of bases not matched to a gene: 2. The germline V gene has CDR1 MNHNS and CDR2 SASEGT. The CDR3 runs to 13 residues. The CDR3 region is CASSTGGINIQYF. The CDR3 DNA sequence: TGTGCCAGCAGTACAGGGGGCATAAACATTCAGTACTTC.

The chain is built from TRBV7-2 and TRBJ2-3, with no clear D. The CDR3 runs 14 residues. In germline, CDR1 is SGHTA, CDR2 FQGNSA. Trimming stripped 1 base from V and 0 bases from J, with 5 bases between. CDR3 sequence: CASSLGPSTDTQYF. CDR3 DNA: TGTGCCAGCAGCTTAGGGCCGAGCACAGATACGCAGTATTTT.

This clonotype has more than one count but fewer than ten. The V and J genes are TRBV20-1 and TRBJ1-4, with TRBD1 identical over 9 bases. V lost 5 bases to trimming and J lost 7 bases; unmatched junction nucleotides: 8. CDR3 length equals 14 residues. The germline CDR1 and CDR2 sequences are DFQATT and SNEGSKA (reference sequence). The CDR3, as DNA: TGCAGTGCTCGTAGACAGGGGGGTGGTGAAAAACTGTTTTTT. This encodes CSARRQGGGEKLFF.

This clonotype has at least ten counts. J is TRBJ2-5 and V is TRBV7-2; D gene ambiguous. The V gene's germline CDR1 is SGHTA and CDR2 FQGNSA. The CDR3 is 14 residues long. Trimming stripped 4 bases from V and 5 bases from J, with 14 bases between. The CDR3 nucleotides are TGTGCCAGCAGCTCGCAGCTCTCCGGGGAGACCCAGTACTTC. Protein product: CASSSQLSGETQYF.

This chain links TRBV7-9 with TRBJ1-2; D unclear. CDR1 is SEHNR and CDR2 is FQNEAQ in the germline V gene (reference sequence). V dropped 5 bases and J dropped 8 bases, with 12 bases sitting between them. This CDR3 comprises 12 residues. The CDR3 coding sequence is TGTGCCAGCAGCATGAGCTCTTCGGGCTACACCTTC. Protein product: CASSMSSSGYTF.

The chain combines TRBV6-2 or TRBV6-3 with TRBJ1-6; D possibly corresponds to TRBD1 (6 bases). Germline loops: CDR1 MNHEY, CDR2 SVGEGT. Trimming left V 6 bases short and J 8 bases short, with 14 bases between. The CDR3 contains 14 residues. CDR3 nucleotides: TGTGCCAGCAGGGCCGGGACATCAGATTCACCCCTCCACTTT. Protein sequence: CASRAGTSDSPLHF.